Each of the 5 T cell receptor beta chains below was sequenced from the same sample in a study of T cell responses to AZD1222 COVID-19 vaccine. Here immunoSEQ multiplex PCR was the method, and the copy in TCRdb shows in-frame clones only, minus some. Among 100,000 to 150,000 clones listed, more than 75% were seen once. The sequencing used peripheral blood, collected on day 0 of AZD1222 vaccination. All receptors come from an adult in good health.

V is TRBV10-3 and J is TRBJ2-3; the match to TRBD2 covers 15 bases. This CDR3 has 18 residues. Per germline, CDR1 ENHRY and CDR2 SYGVKD. The V and J ends lost 0 bases and 4 bases, in that order; junction bases with no gene match: 5. The DNA for the CDR3 is TGTGCCATCAGTGAGTCCGGGACTAGCGGGGGGAATGCAGATACGCAGTATTTT. Protein product: CAISESGTSGGNADTQYF.

V usage is TRBV3-1 (or the pseudogene TRBV3-2) and J usage is TRBJ1-3; no definite D call. The germline CDR1 and CDR2 sequences are LGHDT and YNNKEL (reference sequence). This CDR3 has 12 residues. Trimming pared 5 bases from V and 0 bases from J, leaving 2 bases between. Written as DNA, the CDR3 is TGTGCCAGCAGCATCTCTGGAAACACCATATATTTT. This sequence encodes CASSISGNTIYF.

CDR3 protein: CASSWALAIRYEQYF. The DNA for the CDR3 is TGTGCCAGCAGCTGGGCCCTCGCAATCCGCTACGAGCAGTACTTC. The chain joins TRBV6-2 or TRBV6-3 to TRBJ2-7; no definite D call. In germline, CDR1 is MNHEY, CDR2 SVGEGT. The V end was cut by 6 bases, the J end by 3 bases, with 18 bases between. CDR3 size: 15 residues.

The V call is TRBV5-1, the J call TRBJ2-2, with TRBD1 matching 8 bases. CDR1 and CDR2 (germline): SGHRS, YFSETQ. V trimming: 7 bases; J trimming: 3 bases; junction bases outside the gene matches: 2. This CDR3 has 13 residues. CDR3 protein: CASRGQDTGELFF. CDR3 coding DNA: TGCGCCAGCCGGGGACAGGACACCGGGGAGCTGTTTTTT.

The chain is built from TRBV9 and TRBJ2-7; possibly TRBD2 for D (6 bases). V lost 0 bases to trimming and J lost 3 bases, with 13 bases between them. Germline CDR1 SGDLS, CDR2 YYNGEE. The CDR3 is 15 amino acids. CDR3 DNA sequence: TGTGCCAGCAGCGTAGGAGGTACGGGGGACTACGAGCAGTACTTC. Protein sequence: CASSVGGTGDYEQYF.